This T cell receptor (beta chain) was sequenced for a study of blood T cells in healthy people across ages. General study points: Estimates of diversity drawn from one million T cells were considered underestimates. Bulk PBMC profiling left naive and antigen-experienced comparisons inconclusive.

It was with a sample-barcoded 5' primer and a J-beta primer mix that a second PCR of about 6 to 12 cycles was run. A template-switch adaptor with 12 random nucleotides tagged each cDNA molecule. Via MiXCR, TCRdb re-called the 5' RACE reads, giving one row per CDR3 protein. The sample yields approximately 730,000 distinct CDR3 sequences, 53% seen once. With regard to this clonotype: Its target is not known.

Healthy Caucasians from Russia aged roughly 6 to 95 served as donors. Sequenced sample: blood. The clonotype originates from a man at least 80 years old in good health.

This chain's CDR3 is CSARGEGIWSYEQYF. Here the CDR3 DNA reads TGCAGTGCTAGAGGTGAAGGGATATGGTCCTACGAGCAGTACTTC. The chain links TRBV20-1 to TRBJ2-7; D is unclear. V lost 1 base to trimming and J lost 1 base, with 14 bases between them. The germline CDR1 and CDR2 sequences are DFQATT and SNEGSKA (reference sequence). The CDR3 sequence is 15 residues long.